Detailed here is one T cell receptor beta chain. Authors' data handling: Estimation of nucleated cell counts was performed using reference gene primer amplification. Sequenced by immunoSEQ multiplex PCR; TCRdb stores in-frame clones only, minus some. V and J calls and clone size are as listed in that table; D and trimming were resolved from the DNA. The sample gives around 230,000 clones, about four fifths of which show up once; roughly 10% is in the top ten. The record originates from a study of blood T cell repertoires in COVID-19. In the study overall: Collection of acute and convalescent COVID-19 samples took place in the United States, Italy and Spain. T cells, B-cell-depleted T cells, or PBMCs provided the cDNA or gDNA that served as material.

J gave up 4 bases and V 4 bases, and 9 bases lay outside the gene matches. From germline, CDR1 is SGHNT and CDR2 YENEEA. The CDR3 sequence is 15 residues long. This chain uses TRBV11-3 with TRBJ2-7; 8 positions agree with TRBD1. This TCR came from a woman aged 80 or over with acute or convalescent COVID-19. Material for sequencing was peripheral blood. CDR3 nucleotides: TGTGCCAGCAGCTCCTCCGGGACAGGAGAGTACGAGCAGTACTTC. Residues: CASSSSGTGEYEQYF.